These 26 T cell receptor beta chains were all obtained from the same sample, sequenced in a study of cytomegalovirus exposure and HLA in healthy donors. The PCR was carried out with 60 Vbeta primers and 13 Jbeta primers. Profiled with immunoSEQ multiplex PCR; TCRdb holds only in-frame clones, not every one. The repertoire has about 180,000 clones, around 82% of them found once; the top ten carry more than 2%. Sequences were obtained from PBMCs. These receptors came from a man aged 55 to 70 in good health and CMV-seronegative.

The rearrangement joins TRBV28 to TRBJ2-4; D remains ambiguous. Trimming took off 5 bases at V and 1 base at J, with 18 bases between the two ends. Germline V CDR1 and CDR2: MDHEN, SYDVKM. The CDR3 consists of 17 residues. The CDR3 bases are TGTGCCAGCAGTGCCCCGACAAGATCAGTGGCCAAAAACATTCAGTACTTC. Its translation is CASSAPTRSVAKNIQYF.

The rearrangement links TRBV6-1 to TRBJ2-3; D possibly corresponds to TRBD2 (6 bases). CDR1 and CDR2 (germline): MNHNS, SASEGT. The CDR3 consists of 15 residues. The CDR3 coding sequence is TGTGCTCTAAGGCGGGGAACAAACCCAGCAGATACGCAGTATTTT. Amino acid sequence: CALRRGTNPADTQYF.

V is TRBV11-1 and J is TRBJ2-2; D perhaps matches TRBD1 (6 bases). The CDR3 has 16 amino acids. Germline values: CDR1 SGHAT, CDR2 FQDESV (reference sequence). Between the trimmed V and J ends, which lost 7 bases and 0 bases, there was a span of 15 bases. CDR3 sequence: CASTNRVLTNTGELFF. In DNA form, the CDR3 reads TGTGCCAGCACCAACAGGGTTCTTACGAACACCGGGGAGCTGTTTTTT.

This clone was found a few times. J is TRBJ2-7 and V is TRBV19; TRBD2 matches 7 bases. V lost 2 bases to trimming and J lost 6 bases; unmatched junction nucleotides: 19. Germline values: CDR1 LNHDA, CDR2 SQIVND (reference sequence). The CDR3 is made up of 18 amino acids. The CDR3 nucleotides are TGTGCCAGTAGTATACGCTCGGGTCGGGGAGGGTTCCTCTGCGAGCAGTACTTC. Protein product: CASSIRSGRGGFLCEQYF.

The genes are TRBV6-6 and TRBJ1-1; D is uncertain. Germline assignment: CDR1 MNHNY and CDR2 SVGAGI (reference sequence). V lost 8 bases to trimming and J lost 8 bases, with 18 bases between them. The CDR3 extends over 13 amino acids. The CDR3 spells CASRSQQASEAFF. CDR3 in DNA: TGTGCCAGCCGTTCCCAGCAGGCGTCAGAAGCTTTCTTT.

The chain is built from TRBV2 and TRBJ1-6, with TRBD1 as a possible D gene (6 bases). Germline CDR1 SNHLY, CDR2 FYNNEI. The length of the CDR3 is 15 residues. V shed 7 bases and J shed 4 bases, with 14 bases lying between them. CDR3 in amino acids: CASTRGQLYNSPLHF. The CDR3 region has the DNA TGTGCCAGCACCAGGGGACAACTGTATAATTCACCCCTCCACTTT.

The gene calls are TRBV5-6 and TRBJ1-1, with 12 bases lining up with TRBD1. This CDR3 region has 14 residues. After removal of 4 bases from V and 8 bases from J, the junction contained 6 bases not matched to a gene. In germline, CDR1 is SGHDT, CDR2 YYEEEE. This CDR3 reads CASSGGQGAREAFF. The DNA for the CDR3 is TGTGCCAGCAGCGGGGGACAGGGGGCTAGAGAAGCTTTCTTT. Together with reference TRBV5-6 and TRBJ1-1, the CDR3 gives the full variable domain: DAGVTQSPTHLIKTRGQQVTLRCSPKSGHDTVSWYQQALGQGPQFIFQYYEEEERQRGNFPDRFSGHQFPNYSSELNVNALLLGDSALYLCASSGGQGAREAFFGQGTRLTVV.

This sequence joins TRBV2 and TRBJ2-5; D perhaps matches TRBD1 (5 bases). CDR3 length: 13 amino acids. V was cut by 7 bases and J by 2 bases, with 11 bases left in between. Germline CDR1 is SNHLY and CDR2 is FYNNEI. CDR3 in amino acids: CASTWGAQETQYF. As DNA, the CDR3 is TGTGCCAGCACCTGGGGCGCGCAAGAGACCCAGTACTTC.

This chain joins TRBV9 and TRBJ1-5; D remains ambiguous. Trimming took off 7 bases at V and 2 bases at J, with 25 bases between the two ends. The CDR3 sequence is 18 residues long. Looked up from germline, CDR1 is SGDLS and CDR2 is YYNGEE. The CDR3 sequence is CASSYHGEYPRGNQPQHF. The CDR3 region has the DNA TGTGCCAGCTCTTACCATGGCGAATACCCACGGGGCAATCAGCCCCAGCATTTT.

The chain is built from TRBV21-1 and TRBJ2-3; the DNA was not used to check the table's D call, TRBD1. TRBV21-1 corresponds to a pseudogene. The CDR3 is 13 residues long. The CDR3 sequence is CDDSRGSTDTQYF. CDR3 DNA sequence: TGTGACGACAGCCGTGGTAGCACAGATACGCAGTATTTT.

This chain uses TRBV6-4 with TRBJ2-3; D is unresolved. Trimming removed 3 bases at V and 5 bases at J, with 12 bases between. CDR3 length equals 14 residues. Germline assignment: CDR1 MRHNA and CDR2 SNTAGT. The CDR3 DNA follows: TGTGCCAGCAGTGATGGCGGCCGGCGAGATACGCAGTATTTT. Residues: CASSDGGRRDTQYF.

This clone was observed a few times. V gene TRBV27 combines with J gene TRBJ1-5; the D gene is possibly TRBD1 (6 bases). The germline gives CDR1 MNHEY, CDR2 SMNVEV (reference sequence). The V gene lost 1 base and the J gene lost 7 bases, with 17 bases spanning the gap. The CDR3 length is 16 residues. The CDR3 DNA reads as TGTGCCAGCAGTTTATATCAGGGGATAGCCGGGCAGCCCCAGCATTTT. Residues: CASSLYQGIAGQPQHF.

This clone occurred a few times. The chain links TRBV5-8 to TRBJ2-3; D is possibly TRBD2 (5 bases). The CDR3 extends over 14 amino acids. Germline CDR1 and CDR2: SGHTS and YDEGEE. V gave up 2 bases and J gave up 5 bases, with 12 bases separating them. CDR3 bases: TGTGCCAGCAGCTTCGGGATAGTAGGAGATACGCAGTATTTT. It yields the protein CASSFGIVGDTQYF. The entire variable domain, with the rest obtained from reference TRBV5-8 and TRBJ2-3, is as follows: EAGVTQSPTHLIKTRGQQATLRCSPISGHTSVYWYQQALGLGLQFLLWYDEGEERNRGNFPPRFSGRQFPNYSSELNVNALELEDSALYLCASSFGIVGDTQYFGPGTRLTVL.

The chain links TRBV5-4 to TRBJ2-3, with 9 nucleotides matching TRBD2. With 4 bases clipped from V and 3 bases from J, the junction kept 9 bases outside the gene matches. In germline, CDR1 is SGHNT, CDR2 YYREEE (reference sequence). This CDR3 comprises 16 residues. The CDR3 spells CASSLQRGAETDTQYF. The CDR3 coding sequence is TGTGCCAGCAGCCTGCAGCGGGGGGCCGAGACAGATACGCAGTATTTT. Together with reference TRBV5-4 and TRBJ2-3, the CDR3 gives the full variable domain: ETGVTQSPTHLIKTRGQQVTLRCSSQSGHNTVSWYQQALGQGPQFIFQYYREEENGRGNFPPRFSGLQFPNYSSELNVNALELDDSALYLCASSLQRGAETDTQYFGPGTRLTVL.

This clone has just a few counts. The CDR3 sequence is CASSYSRVPNSEQFF. As DNA, the CDR3 is TGTGCCAGCAGTTACTCCAGGGTCCCCAACAGTGAGCAGTTCTTC. The V and J genes are TRBV6-5 and TRBJ2-1, with D possibly being TRBD1 (5 bases). V was pared by 0 bases and J by 9 bases, with 15 bases between. Germline V gene data show CDR1 as MNHEY and CDR2 as SVGAGI. This CDR3 has 15 amino acids.

This sequence joins TRBV9 and TRBJ2-2, with 10 bases matching TRBD1. Trimming took 5 bases from V and 5 from J; bases not matched to a gene: 12. This CDR3 comprises 17 residues. Germline-derived CDR1 and CDR2 are SGDLS and YYNGEE. Here the CDR3 DNA reads TGTGCCAGCAGGGGGGACCGGGACAGGGGTGGAACCGGGGAGCTGTTTTTT. It codes for CASRGDRDRGGTGELFF.

This chain uses TRBV5-1 with TRBJ1-2; 7 nucleotides agree with TRBD1. Unmatched junction bases numbered 10, after V lost 7 bases and J lost 4 bases. CDR3 length equals 14 residues. Looked up from germline, CDR1 is SGHRS and CDR2 is YFSETQ. CDR3 nucleotide sequence: TGCGCCAGCGGAATCGGGACAGATCCCTATGGCTACACCTTC. The encoded protein is CASGIGTDPYGYTF.

J is TRBJ2-7 and V is TRBV2; a weak D match, TRBD2 (5 bases). This CDR3 has 14 amino acids. Trimming pared 6 bases from V and 0 bases from J, leaving 12 bases between. From germline, CDR1 is SNHLY and CDR2 FYNNEI. DNA of the CDR3: TGTGCCAGCAGGCAGCGGCCCAGCTCCTACGAGCAGTACTTC. It encodes CASRQRPSSYEQYF.

V gene TRBV7-2 combines with J gene TRBJ2-7; 10 bases agree with TRBD2. V was pared by 5 bases and J by 7 bases, with 14 bases of the junction left unmatched. From germline, CDR1 is SGHTA and CDR2 FQGNSA. The CDR3 has 16 amino acids. Here the CDR3 reads CASSQSLVAGGTEQYF. The CDR3 nucleotides are TGTGCCAGCAGCCAAAGCCTGGTAGCGGGAGGCACTGAGCAGTACTTC.

Worth noting for this clone: This specimen includes other DNA sequences encoding the same CDR3. The V call is TRBV5-1, the J call TRBJ2-3, with TRBD1 matching over 11 bases. The germline V gene has CDR1 SGHRS and CDR2 YFSETQ. The CDR3 contains 15 residues. J lost 4 bases, V lost 3 bases, and 4 bases had no gene match. The CDR3 nucleotides are TGCGCCAGCAGCTACGGACAGGGGGCCGCAGATACGCAGTATTTT. Translated, it gives CASSYGQGAADTQYF.

The chain links TRBV30 to TRBJ1-1; D unresolved. Trimming took 4 bases from V and 7 from J, leaving 10 bases between them. The germline CDR1 and CDR2 sequences are GTSNPN and SVGIG (reference sequence). The CDR3 runs 11 residues. The CDR3 DNA reads as TGTGCCTGGATGCGGGCCTGTGAAGCTTTCTTT. Residues: CAWMRACEAFF.

This clone was counted once. The gene calls are TRBV10-3 and TRBJ2-2; 8 bases match TRBD2. The germline CDR1 and CDR2 sequences are ENHRY and SYGVKD. The CDR3 has 16 amino acids. The V and J ends lost 2 bases and 4 bases, in that order; junction bases with no gene match: 6. The CDR3 region has the DNA TGTGCCATCAGTGAGCTGGGACTAGGTGGCACCGGGGAGCTGTTTTTT. Its translation is CAISELGLGGTGELFF.

This clone was seen once. This chain uses TRBV6-6 with TRBJ1-1; maybe TRBD1 (5 bases). V lost 8 bases and J lost 1, with 14 bases in between. This CDR3 contains 14 residues. Germline V lookup: CDR1 MNHNY, CDR2 SVGAGI (reference sequence). The CDR3 DNA follows: TGTGCCAGCCGGACAAGGGGCTGGAACACTGAAGCTTTCTTT. It codes for CASRTRGWNTEAFF.

This clone was recorded a few times. The chain couples TRBV10-3 to TRBJ1-1; 10 bases align to TRBD1. The germline V gene encodes CDR1 ENHRY and CDR2 SYGVKD. CDR3 length: 16 residues. The V gene end was trimmed by 0 bases and the J gene end by 4 bases; junction bases not matched to a gene: 5. The DNA of the CDR3 is TGTGCCATCAGTGAGTCGGAGCGGACAGGGGGCACTGAAGCTTTCTTT. Translated: CAISESERTGGTEAFF.

The V and J genes are TRBV5-4 and TRBJ2-6, with 11 bases identical to TRBD1. Trimming cost V 4 bases and J 2 bases; bases outside gene matches: 8. Germline loops: CDR1 SGHNT, CDR2 YYREEE (reference sequence). CDR3 length: 18 amino acids. CDR3 sequence: CASSQPGQGGTGANVLTF. The CDR3 coding sequence is TGTGCCAGCAGCCAACCGGGACAGGGGGGTACTGGGGCCAACGTCCTGACTTTC.

The chain carries TRBV7-9 and TRBJ2-7, with 9 nucleotides matching TRBD1. The germline V gene has CDR1 SEHNR and CDR2 FQNEAQ (reference sequence). The J segment lost 0 bases and the V segment lost 8 bases, leaving 14 bases of the junction unmatched. The CDR3 has 17 residues. The CDR3 region is CASARGQGRESSYEQYF. Here the CDR3 DNA reads TGTGCCAGCGCCCGGGGACAGGGTCGAGAGAGCTCCTACGAGCAGTACTTC.